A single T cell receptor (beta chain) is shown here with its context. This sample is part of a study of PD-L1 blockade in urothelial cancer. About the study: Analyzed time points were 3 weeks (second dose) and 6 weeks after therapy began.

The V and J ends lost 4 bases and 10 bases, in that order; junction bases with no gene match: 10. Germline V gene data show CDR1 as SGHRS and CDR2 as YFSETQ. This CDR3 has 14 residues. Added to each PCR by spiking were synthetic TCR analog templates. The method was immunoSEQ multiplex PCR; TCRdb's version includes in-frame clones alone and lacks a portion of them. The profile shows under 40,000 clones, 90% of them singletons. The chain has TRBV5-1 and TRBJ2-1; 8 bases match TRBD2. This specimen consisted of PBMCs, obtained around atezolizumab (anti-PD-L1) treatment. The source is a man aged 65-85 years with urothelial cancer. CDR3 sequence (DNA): TGCGCCAGCAGCCAGGGGCGGGAGGAAGGGGAGCAGTTCTTC. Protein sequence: CASSQGREEGEQFF. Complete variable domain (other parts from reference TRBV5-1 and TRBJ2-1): KAGVTQTPRYLIKTRGQQVTLSCSPISGHRSVSWYQQTPGQGLQFLFEYFSETQRNKGNFPGRFSGRQFSNSRSEMNVSTLELGDSALYLCASSQGREEGEQFFGPGTRLTVL.